These T cell receptor beta chains were read from a single sample in a study of spatial heterogeneity in lung cancer. TCRdb re-called the 5' RACE reads with MiXCR, one entry per CDR3 protein. The sample consists of some 7,800 distinct CDR3 sequences, roughly 5% of them appearing once. The sequences come from lung tumor tissue, collected at surgery. The source of these receptors is a male donor with early-stage non-small cell lung cancer. Each CDR3 is given without its conserved first and last residue. Each record gives: D gene, J gene, V gene, clone size, CDR3 protein. D genes are given only for firm matches. Rows give clone size only sometimes, using once, few, many, or a class for an expanded clone.

d_call: TRBD2; j_call: TRBJ2-7; v_call: TRBV4-1; clone_size: medium-sized; cdr3_aa: ASSQDRGGRSYEQY
d_call: -; j_call: TRBJ1-4; v_call: TRBV21-1; clone_size: many; cdr3_aa: ASSKVTLVFRQGKNEKLF
d_call: TRBD2; j_call: TRBJ2-3; v_call: TRBV27; clone_size: many; cdr3_aa: ASSSGTSYPWADTQY
d_call: -; j_call: TRBJ2-2; v_call: TRBV2; clone_size: medium-sized; cdr3_aa: ASSLEAGELF
d_call: -; j_call: TRBJ2-7; v_call: TRBV5-1; clone_size: many; cdr3_aa: ASSLEAGPYYEQY
d_call: -; j_call: TRBJ1-1; v_call: TRBV7-9; clone_size: many; cdr3_aa: ASTIVTEAF
d_call: -; j_call: TRBJ2-7; v_call: TRBV27; clone_size: -; cdr3_aa: ASSPGGTYEQY
d_call: TRBD1; j_call: TRBJ2-3; v_call: TRBV5-6; clone_size: many; cdr3_aa: ASSLPGQGTDTQY
d_call: -; j_call: TRBJ1-4; v_call: TRBV20-1; clone_size: -; cdr3_aa: SARVRAANEKLF
d_call: -; j_call: TRBJ2-3; v_call: TRBV7-2; clone_size: many; cdr3_aa: ASSSGSSTDTQY
d_call: -; j_call: TRBJ1-5; v_call: TRBV19; clone_size: medium-sized; cdr3_aa: ASGGTGQPQH
d_call: -; j_call: TRBJ2-7; v_call: TRBV20-1; clone_size: -; cdr3_aa: SARGGASSYEQY
d_call: TRBD2; j_call: TRBJ2-1; v_call: TRBV20-1; clone_size: many; cdr3_aa: SARAGGSYNEQF
d_call: -; j_call: TRBJ1-2; v_call: TRBV6-1; clone_size: medium-sized; cdr3_aa: ASSEAIFRTAYGYT
d_call: TRBD1; j_call: TRBJ2-3; v_call: TRBV11-2; clone_size: large; cdr3_aa: ASTPPFGTGDTDTQY
d_call: -; j_call: TRBJ2-1; v_call: TRBV20-1; clone_size: -; cdr3_aa: SAPYNEQF
d_call: -; j_call: TRBJ2-7; v_call: TRBV5-1; clone_size: -; cdr3_aa: ASSFNPKDSTPNEQY
d_call: TRBD1; j_call: TRBJ2-7; v_call: TRBV7-9; clone_size: many; cdr3_aa: ASSQINAGGEQY
d_call: -; j_call: TRBJ2-7; v_call: TRBV27; clone_size: many; cdr3_aa: ASSQQTGSSYEQY
d_call: -; j_call: TRBJ2-7; v_call: TRBV28; clone_size: many; cdr3_aa: ASSFQLTDQQY
d_call: -; j_call: TRBJ2-7; v_call: TRBV20-1; clone_size: many; cdr3_aa: SAAQGGEQGYEQY
d_call: -; j_call: TRBJ1-5; v_call: TRBV7-8; clone_size: medium-sized; cdr3_aa: ASSLGVSLSNQPQH
d_call: -; j_call: TRBJ1-1; v_call: TRBV7-2; clone_size: few; cdr3_aa: ASSLQPNTEAF
d_call: -; j_call: TRBJ1-1; v_call: TRBV27; clone_size: few; cdr3_aa: ASTHTEAF
d_call: -; j_call: TRBJ2-7; v_call: TRBV3-1; clone_size: many; cdr3_aa: ASSQPGQYEQY
d_call: TRBD1; j_call: TRBJ1-2; v_call: TRBV18; clone_size: many; cdr3_aa: ASSPRQGGDGYT
d_call: TRBD1; j_call: TRBJ1-1; v_call: TRBV9; clone_size: -; cdr3_aa: ASSGRTGAEAF
d_call: -; j_call: TRBJ1-5; v_call: TRBV20-1; clone_size: many; cdr3_aa: SASPGGGLEWPQH
d_call: TRBD2; j_call: TRBJ2-5; v_call: TRBV11-3; clone_size: many; cdr3_aa: ASSSGLAGGYETQY
d_call: -; j_call: TRBJ2-1; v_call: TRBV7-8; clone_size: many; cdr3_aa: ASSLGNQVTF
d_call: TRBD2; j_call: TRBJ2-5; v_call: TRBV29-1; clone_size: -; cdr3_aa: SVGRPLAGAKTQY
d_call: -; j_call: TRBJ2-7; v_call: TRBV6-5; clone_size: many; cdr3_aa: ASSYRDGAYEQY
d_call: -; j_call: TRBJ2-3; v_call: TRBV7-2; clone_size: few; cdr3_aa: ASSLASVSTDTQY
d_call: TRBD2; j_call: TRBJ2-7; v_call: TRBV3-1; clone_size: many; cdr3_aa: ASSQVLAGGEQY
d_call: TRBD1; j_call: TRBJ2-5; v_call: TRBV28; clone_size: many; cdr3_aa: ASRGAGGRETQY
d_call: -; j_call: TRBJ1-5; v_call: TRBV6-4; clone_size: many; cdr3_aa: ASSQEYSNQPQH
d_call: TRBD2; j_call: TRBJ2-7; v_call: TRBV3-1; clone_size: many; cdr3_aa: ASSQAGLAGSYEQY
d_call: -; j_call: TRBJ1-4; v_call: TRBV5-1; clone_size: -; cdr3_aa: ASSLMGANEKLF
d_call: TRBD2; j_call: TRBJ2-2; v_call: TRBV2; clone_size: many; cdr3_aa: ASRVAGGTGELF
d_call: -; j_call: TRBJ1-3; v_call: TRBV28; clone_size: -; cdr3_aa: ASRPDLPRNTIY
d_call: -; j_call: TRBJ2-7; v_call: TRBV12-3/TRBV12-4; clone_size: many; cdr3_aa: ASSFGRTEQY
d_call: -; j_call: TRBJ1-1; v_call: TRBV6-5; clone_size: many; cdr3_aa: ASSSLRRGNTEAF
d_call: -; j_call: TRBJ1-2; v_call: TRBV7-6; clone_size: many; cdr3_aa: ASSPGDGYGYT
d_call: -; j_call: TRBJ2-5; v_call: TRBV5-6; clone_size: many; cdr3_aa: ASSLSMRRAQETQY
d_call: TRBD1; j_call: TRBJ2-1; v_call: TRBV29-1; clone_size: many; cdr3_aa: SVRPGTAFSYNEQF
d_call: -; j_call: TRBJ2-3; v_call: TRBV7-2; clone_size: many; cdr3_aa: ASSLRGPDTQY
d_call: -; j_call: TRBJ1-2; v_call: TRBV5-1; clone_size: -; cdr3_aa: ASSLVGVYGYT
d_call: TRBD2; j_call: TRBJ2-5; v_call: TRBV6-5; clone_size: many; cdr3_aa: ASSYLGLAGVGQETQY
d_call: -; j_call: TRBJ2-5; v_call: TRBV7-2; clone_size: many; cdr3_aa: ASSLVWNKEETQY
d_call: -; j_call: TRBJ2-5; v_call: TRBV5-1; clone_size: many; cdr3_aa: ASSLNPSGETQY
d_call: TRBD1; j_call: TRBJ2-2; v_call: TRBV5-1; clone_size: many; cdr3_aa: ASSPRGQRYTGELF
d_call: -; j_call: TRBJ1-2; v_call: TRBV5-4; clone_size: medium-sized; cdr3_aa: ASSPSAGPANYGYT
d_call: -; j_call: TRBJ2-3; v_call: TRBV5-8; clone_size: few; cdr3_aa: ASSLEAGFTDTQY
d_call: TRBD1; j_call: TRBJ2-2; v_call: TRBV7-3; clone_size: -; cdr3_aa: ASSIGQGNTGELF